Shown below are 32 T cell receptor beta chains from a single sample sequenced in a study of blood T cell repertoires in COVID-19. The method was immunoSEQ multiplex PCR; TCRdb's version includes in-frame clones alone and lacks a portion of them. Among around 81,000 clones, about four fifths were seen once, and the ten largest hold about 12%. The sequencing input was peripheral blood. The origin of the receptors is a human donor in a cohort sampled during active COVID-19.

This clone turned up a few times. The chain employs TRBV7-9 and TRBJ2-1, with 7 bases that match TRBD2. V lost 5 bases to trimming and J lost 8 bases; unmatched junction nucleotides: 15. This CDR3 has 16 residues. Germline CDR1 SEHNR, CDR2 FQNEAQ (reference sequence). DNA for the CDR3: TGTGCCAGCAGCCCGGTGGGCTGGCTAGCGGTAGATGAGCAGTTCTTC. Translated: CASSPVGWLAVDEQFF. The full variable domain, in which reference TRBV7-9 and TRBJ2-1 provide the parts outside the CDR3, is DTGVSQNPRHKITKRGQNVTFRCDPISEHNRLYWYRQTLGQGPEFLTYFQNEAQLEKSRLLSDRFSAERPKGSFSTLEIQRTEQGDSAMYLCASSPVGWLAVDEQFFGPGTRLTVL.

A single count supports this clone. This rearrangement joins TRBV3-1 (or the pseudogene TRBV3-2) to TRBJ2-1; unclear D gene. The ends were cut back, 0 bases at V and 2 bases at J, with 11 bases in the middle. Germline values: CDR1 LGHDT, CDR2 YNNKEL (reference sequence). CDR3 length equals 16 residues. CDR3 sequence: CASSQEQKKTYNEQFF. The CDR3 DNA reads as TGTGCCAGCAGCCAAGAGCAGAAAAAGACCTACAATGAGCAGTTCTTC.

In this sample, this clone turned up once. The genes are TRBV7-2 and TRBJ1-5, with 7 bases fitting TRBD1. Germline V gene lookup returns CDR1 SGHTA and CDR2 FQGNSA. The V gene end was trimmed by 5 bases and the J gene end by 10 bases; junction bases not matched to a gene: 11. The length of the CDR3 is 14 residues. The CDR3 region has the DNA TGTGCCAGCAGCGTCGACAGGGCACTGCCTCCCCAGCATTTT. This codes for CASSVDRALPPQHF. Supplemented by reference TRBV7-2 and TRBJ1-5, the full variable domain reads GAGVSQSPSNKVTEKGKDVELRCDPISGHTALYWYRQSLGQGLEFLIYFQGNSAPDKSGLPSDRFSAERTGGSVSTLTIQRTQQEDSAVYLCASSVDRALPPQHFGDGTRLSIL.

This chain connects TRBV29-1 to TRBJ2-3; the match to TRBD1 covers 7 bases. The CDR3 is made up of 15 amino acids. V lost 1 base, J lost 0 bases, and 4 bases stayed unmatched. CDR1 and CDR2 from the germline V gene are SQVTM and ANQGSEA. In DNA form, the CDR3 reads TGCAGCGTTGAAGTCACAGGGGCTAGCACAGATACGCAGTATTTT. Translating gives CSVEVTGASTDTQYF.

The chain couples TRBV9 to TRBJ1-1; tentative D call: TRBD1 (5 bases). The CDR3 is made up of 13 amino acids. V lost 0 bases and J 7 bases, leaving 10 bases between the germline ends. The germline CDR1 and CDR2 sequences are SGDLS and YYNGEE. The CDR3 here is CASSVDQGGEAFF. The DNA of the CDR3 is TGTGCCAGCAGCGTAGATCAGGGCGGTGAAGCTTTCTTT.

This clone was recorded only once. The genes are TRBV5-1 and TRBJ2-1; 13 positions match TRBD2. The CDR3 runs to 14 residues. The germline gives CDR1 SGHRS, CDR2 YFSETQ. V trimming: 6 bases; J trimming: 7 bases; junction bases outside the gene matches: 4. The CDR3 is CASTGTSGTNEQFF. CDR3 nucleotide sequence: TGCGCCAGCACAGGGACTAGCGGGACAAATGAGCAGTTCTTC.

The chain carries TRBV7-8 and TRBJ1-4; D may be TRBD1 (5 bases). Germline V gives CDR1 SGHVS, CDR2 FQNEAQ. This CDR3 has 14 residues. V was clipped by 1 base and J by 4 bases, with 7 bases between them. DNA of the CDR3: TGTGCCAGCAGCTTAGGGACATTTAATGAAAAACTGTTTTTT. Translated: CASSLGTFNEKLFF. Supplemented by reference TRBV7-8 and TRBJ1-4, the full variable domain reads GAGVSQSPRYKVAKRGQDVALRCDPISGHVSLFWYQQALGQGPEFLTYFQNEAQLDKSGLPSDRFFAERPEGSVSTLKIQRTQQEDSAVYLCASSLGTFNEKLFFGSGTQLSVL.

V and J are TRBV24-1 and TRBJ1-5, with 8 bases lining up with TRBD1. Looked up from germline, CDR1 is KGHDR and CDR2 is SFDVKD. The CDR3 length is 16 residues. V lost 2 bases, J lost 5 bases, and 7 bases stayed unmatched. The CDR3 loop is CATSDSGQGDYQPQHF. CDR3 nucleotide sequence: TGTGCCACCAGTGATTCCGGACAGGGAGATTATCAGCCCCAGCATTTT.

The chain has TRBV28 and TRBJ2-1; 7 bases line up with TRBD1. Trimming at V came to 5 bases and at J to 5 bases, leaving 12 bases not matched to a gene. The germline CDR1 and CDR2 sequences are MDHEN and SYDVKM. The CDR3 totals 16 residues. This CDR3 is CASSLSAPTGNNEQFF. The DNA for the CDR3 is TGTGCCAGCAGTCTCTCCGCTCCGACAGGGAACAATGAGCAGTTCTTC.

The genes are TRBV24-1 and TRBJ2-2; D remains unclear. Germline CDR1 KGHDR, CDR2 SFDVKD. This CDR3 has 15 residues. The V and J ends lost 0 bases and 0 bases respectively, with 4 bases between them. The CDR3 spells CATSDLTANTGELFF. In DNA form, the CDR3 reads TGTGCCACCAGTGATTTGACAGCGAACACCGGGGAGCTGTTTTTT.

The table lists this clone with a count of one. J is TRBJ1-5 and V is TRBV4-1; D uncertain. CDR1 MGHRA and CDR2 YSYEKL come from the germline V gene. The CDR3 runs to 15 residues. Trimming shortened V by 0 bases and J by 0 bases, and 6 bases separated the two germline ends. CDR3 coding DNA: TGCGCCAGCAGCCAAGACAGGTATAGCAATCAGCCCCAGCATTTT. Amino acids: CASSQDRYSNQPQHF.

This clone was found a few times. The chain links TRBV19 to TRBJ1-1; D remains unclear. V was cut by 3 bases and J by 8 bases, with 7 bases left in between. Germline lookup yields CDR1 LNHDA and CDR2 SQIVND (reference sequence). The CDR3 contains 11 residues. The DNA for the CDR3 is TGTGCCAGTAGTATGGGAGGGGAAGCTTTCTTT. This sequence encodes CASSMGGEAFF. Full variable domain (rest looked up from reference TRBV19 and TRBJ1-1): DGGITQSPKYLFRKEGQNVTLSCEQNLNHDAMYWYRQDPGQGLRLIYYSQIVNDFQKGDIAEGYSVSREKKESFPLTVTSAQKNPTAFYLCASSMGGEAFFGQGTRLTVV.

The CDR3 here is CASSLGTILSYEQYF. CDR3 in DNA: TGCGCCAGCAGCTTGGGTACGATACTATCCTACGAGCAGTACTTC. V and J are TRBV5-1 and TRBJ2-7; D gene uncertain. The CDR3 extends over 15 amino acids. Trimming cost V 0 bases and J 1 base, with 11 bases left between them. CDR1 SGHRS and CDR2 YFSETQ come from the germline V gene.

The chain carries TRBV6-1 and TRBJ1-2; D is unclear. Germline CDR1 and CDR2: MNHNS and SASEGT. The CDR3 totals 14 residues. V was clipped by 3 bases and J by 3 bases, with 11 bases between them. Written as DNA, the CDR3 is TGTGCCAGCAGTGAGCTAGCCGGCTACTATGGCTACACCTTC. The encoded protein is CASSELAGYYGYTF.

The CDR3, as DNA: TGTGCCAGCAGCTACGGGGGGAACGAGCAGTACTTC. Protein product: CASSYGGNEQYF. V is TRBV3-1 (or the pseudogene TRBV3-2) and J is TRBJ2-7, with TRBD2 matching over 7 bases. Germline V lookup: CDR1 LGHDT, CDR2 YNNKEL (reference sequence). Germline trimming cut 5 bases from V and 5 bases from J; bases unmatched to any gene: 3. The CDR3 consists of 12 residues.

This clone has more than one count but fewer than ten. V and J are TRBV4-1 and TRBJ1-5; D perhaps matches TRBD1 (5 bases). The V end was cut by 0 bases, the J end by 4 bases, with 10 bases between. This CDR3 region has 15 residues. From germline, CDR1 is MGHRA and CDR2 YSYEKL. The CDR3 is CASSQDGAGNQPQHF. The CDR3 coding sequence is TGCGCCAGCAGCCAAGATGGGGCAGGGAATCAGCCCCAGCATTTT.

This chain uses TRBV6-2 or TRBV6-3 with TRBJ2-3; D call uncertain. Looked up from germline, CDR1 is MNHEY and CDR2 is SVGEGT. CDR3 length: 13 residues. Trimming took off 10 bases at V and 6 bases at J, with 17 bases between the two ends. CDR3 loop: CAISRLSPDTQYF. For the CDR3, the DNA is TGTGCCATCAGCCGCCTTAGCCCCGATACGCAGTATTTT.

The CDR3 DNA reads as TGTGCCAGCAGCGGAACACTAGCGGGGTCGAACACCGGGGAGCTGTTTTTT. It codes for CASSGTLAGSNTGELFF. The chain is built from TRBV3-1 (or the pseudogene TRBV3-2) and TRBJ2-2, with 10 bases aligning to TRBD2. The CDR3 runs to 17 residues. J lost 0 bases, V lost 5 bases, and 6 bases had no gene match. Germline assignment: CDR1 LGHDT and CDR2 YNNKEL (reference sequence).

This chain joins TRBV12-3 or TRBV12-4 and TRBJ1-6; D gene uncertain. Trimming cost V 11 bases and J 10 bases, with 18 bases left between them. This CDR3 region has 13 residues. The CDR3 DNA follows: TGTGCCGTGTCTGATGGTCCCGCGTCACCCCTCCACTTT. Its protein is CAVSDGPASPLHF.

The genes are TRBV7-8 and TRBJ2-7; 10 bases agree with TRBD1. V lost 4 bases and J lost 2; bases outside the gene matches: 11. The CDR3 runs 17 residues. In germline, CDR1 is SGHVS, CDR2 FQNEAQ. The CDR3 sequence: CASSSPPGTGAPYEQYF. CDR3 coding DNA: TGTGCCAGCAGCTCACCGCCGGGGACAGGGGCACCCTACGAGCAGTACTTC.

The V and J genes are TRBV5-8 and TRBJ2-1; 10 nucleotides match TRBD2. V gave up 0 bases and J gave up 4 bases; unmatched junction bases: 4. This CDR3 spans 16 amino acids. The germline gives CDR1 SGHTS, CDR2 YDEGEE. In DNA form, the CDR3 reads TGTGCCAGCAGCTTGGTTCGAGCGGGGGGGTACAATGAGCAGTTCTTC. It encodes CASSLVRAGGYNEQFF.

This chain joins TRBV18 and TRBJ2-7; no clear D. V was clipped by 2 bases and J by 7 bases, with 12 bases between them. CDR3 length: 13 amino acids. The germline V gene has CDR1 KGHSH and CDR2 LQKENI. The CDR3 reads CASSPGQPREQYF. CDR3 bases: TGTGCCAGCTCACCAGGGCAGCCCAGGGAGCAGTACTTC. Supplemented by reference TRBV18 and TRBJ2-7, the full variable domain reads NAGVMQNPRHLVRRRGQEARLRCSPMKGHSHVYWYRQLPEEGLKFMVYLQKENIIDESGMPKERFSAEFPKEGPSILRIQQVVRGDSAAYFCASSPGQPREQYFGPGTRLTVT.

The chain couples TRBV12-3 or TRBV12-4 to TRBJ1-2, with 7 bases identical to TRBD1. This CDR3 spans 13 amino acids. J lost 4 bases, V lost 6 bases, and 5 bases had no gene match. CDR3 region: CASSSTGSYGYTF. The DNA of the CDR3 is TGTGCCAGCAGCTCGACAGGGTCCTATGGCTACACCTTC.

The CDR3 DNA reads TGTGCCAGCCGAGCTGGACAGGGGTCTCTTAGCAATCAGCCCCAGCATTTT. It yields the protein CASRAGQGSLSNQPQHF. V gene TRBV7-2 combines with J gene TRBJ1-5; 9 nucleotides agree with TRBD1. With 8 bases clipped from V and 0 bases from J, the junction kept 11 bases outside the gene matches. The length of the CDR3 is 17 residues. Per the germline V gene, CDR1 is SGHTA and CDR2 is FQGNSA.

The chain joins TRBV7-9 to TRBJ1-1; unclear D gene. This CDR3 spans 14 amino acids. Germline V gives CDR1 SEHNR, CDR2 FQNEAQ (reference sequence). V lost 5 bases and J lost 1, with 11 bases in between. The chain's CDR3 is CASSRLTPNTEAFF. The CDR3 DNA reads TGTGCCAGCAGCCGCCTGACACCGAACACTGAAGCTTTCTTT.

The chain is built from TRBV19 and TRBJ1-2; D perhaps matches TRBD1 (6 bases). Germline-derived CDR1 and CDR2 are LNHDA and SQIVND (reference sequence). Trimming left V 3 bases short and J 8 bases short, with 13 bases between. The CDR3 is 13 amino acids. The CDR3 sequence: CASSMLGALGYTF. DNA for the CDR3: TGTGCCAGTAGTATGTTGGGGGCTCTCGGCTACACCTTC.

V usage is TRBV5-1 and J usage is TRBJ2-5, with D possibly being TRBD1 (5 bases). Germline CDR1 is SGHRS and CDR2 is YFSETQ. Trimming removed 0 bases at V and 1 base at J, with 13 bases between. CDR3 length: 16 residues. This CDR3 reads CASSLGGAPPQETQYF. The CDR3 DNA is TGCGCCAGCAGCTTGGGTGGGGCCCCCCCCCAAGAGACCCAGTACTTC.

This sequence joins TRBV7-3 and TRBJ2-2, with 9 nucleotides matching TRBD2. The CDR3 runs to 15 residues. V dropped 2 bases and J dropped 3; count of bases not matched to a gene: 1. Germline V lookup: CDR1 SGHTA, CDR2 FQGTGA. For the CDR3, the DNA is TGTGCCAGCAGCTTAGCGGGGGGGCACACCGGGGAGCTGTTTTTT. This encodes CASSLAGGHTGELFF.

This CDR3 reads CASSQARTEEQYF. The CDR3 DNA reads TGCGCCAGCAGCCAAGCGAGGACAGAAGAGCAGTACTTC. The chain combines TRBV4-1 with TRBJ2-7, with D possibly matching TRBD1 (6 bases). The V end was cut by 1 base, the J end by 7 bases, with 11 bases between. CDR1 is MGHRA, CDR2 YSYEKL, per germline. The CDR3 has 13 residues.

This clone appeared once. The chain employs TRBV20-1 and TRBJ2-1; possibly TRBD2 for D (6 bases). V was cut by 3 bases and J by 0 bases, with 21 bases left in between. The CDR3 has 18 amino acids. The germline V gene has CDR1 DFQATT and CDR2 SNEGSKA (reference sequence). DNA for the CDR3: TGCAGTGCTAGTAAGTTTCCGGGGGTTTTTCCCTCCTACAATGAGCAGTTCTTC. Protein sequence: CSASKFPGVFPSYNEQFF.

V and J are TRBV7-2 and TRBJ2-4; D is ambiguous. V was cut by 5 bases and J by 2 bases, with 10 bases left in between. The CDR3 is made up of 14 amino acids. Germline CDR1 SGHTA, CDR2 FQGNSA. CDR3 bases: TGTGCCAGCAGCCCACCCGGGTCCAAAAACATTCAGTACTTC. This encodes CASSPPGSKNIQYF. The variable domain in full, with the rest retrieved from reference TRBV7-2 and TRBJ2-4, is GAGVSQSPSNKVTEKGKDVELRCDPISGHTALYWYRQSLGQGLEFLIYFQGNSAPDKSGLPSDRFSAERTGGSVSTLTIQRTQQEDSAVYLCASSPPGSKNIQYFGAGTRLSVL.

This sequence joins TRBV12-3 or TRBV12-4 and TRBJ1-4; no definite D call. Trimming took off 6 bases at V and 4 bases at J, with 6 bases between the two ends. The CDR3 length is 12 residues. The CDR3 nucleotides read TGTGCCAGCAGCCGTATTAATGAAAAACTGTTTTTT. Translating gives CASSRINEKLFF.